Listed below are T cell receptor beta chains from one sample, sequenced in a study of blood T cell repertoires in COVID-19. Libraries were prepared by immunoSEQ multiplex PCR; TCRdb keeps only in-frame clonotypes and omits some of them. Here the sample spans about 180,000 clones, around 80% being singletons. The sequenced material came from peripheral blood. These receptor sequences come from a man between 65 and 85 years old with active or convalescent COVID-19. Both conserved end residues are part of each CDR3. The D gene is left open where the match is weak. Clone size is given for some rows only: seen once, a few or many times, or a class if the clone is expanded.

>TRBJ2-5|TRBV5-4|-|TRBD1
CASSPTGAETQYF
TGTGCCAGCAGCCCAACAGGGGCCGAGACCCAGTACTTC
>TRBJ2-7|TRBV3-1/TRBV3-2|-|TRBD1
CASRQHSDRDYEQYF
TGTGCCAGCAGACAACACTCCGACAGGGACTACGAGCAGTACTTC
>TRBJ2-7|TRBV28|-|TRBD1
CASSTPGQAYEQYF
TGTGCCAGCAGTACTCCGGGACAGGCCTACGAGCAGTACTTC
>TRBJ1-2|TRBV13|-|-
CASTTSKTGRNYGYTF
TGTGCCAGCACCACCTCCAAGACGGGGAGGAACTATGGCTACACCTTC
>TRBJ2-7|TRBV6-2/TRBV6-3|-|-
CASSYGARGNGYEQYF
TGTGCCAGCAGTTACGGCGCGCGGGGTAATGGGTACGAGCAGTACTTC
>TRBJ1-3|TRBV4-3|-|-
CASSQEGGGGNTIYF
TGCGCCAGCAGCCAAGAAGGTGGCGGAGGAAACACCATATATTTT
>TRBJ1-1|TRBV5-4|-|-
CASSSPSGAEAFF
TGTGCCAGCAGCTCACCCTCGGGAGCTGAAGCTTTCTTT
>TRBJ1-2|TRBV29-1|-|-
CSVEEVTSYGYTF
TGCAGCGTTGAAGAGGTGACAAGCTATGGCTACACCTTC
>TRBJ2-2|TRBV7-7|-|TRBD1
CASSLSIGGITGELFF
TGTGCTAGCAGCTTAAGTATAGGGGGCATCACCGGGGAGCTGTTTTTT
>TRBJ2-1|TRBV7-2|once|-
CASSLGAFQFF
TGTGCCAGCAGCTTAGGGGCCTTTCAGTTCTTC
>TRBJ2-2|TRBV5-1|-|TRBD2
CASSLDGGGAGELFF
TGCGCCAGCAGCTTGGACGGGGGAGGGGCCGGGGAGCTGTTTTTT
>TRBJ2-7|TRBV6-5|-|TRBD1
CASSYGGQGLYEQYF
TGTGCCAGCAGTTACGGAGGACAGGGCCTATACGAGCAGTACTTC
>TRBJ1-1|TRBV5-1|-|-
CASSLSGRATEAFF
TGCGCCAGCAGCTTGTCAGGGCGCGCCACTGAAGCTTTCTTT
>TRBJ2-1|TRBV7-3|-|-
CASSLNGRVQFF
TGTGCCAGCAGCTTAAATGGCAGGGTGCAGTTCTTC
>TRBJ2-2|TRBV5-1|-|-
CASSGNSGGRTGELFF
TGTGCCAGCAGCGGAAACTCAGGGGGGCGCACCGGGGAGCTGTTTTTT
>TRBJ2-7|TRBV14|many|-
CASSQAPFGDRYF
TGTGCCAGCAGCCAAGCCCCCTTTGGAGATAGGTACTTC
>TRBJ2-1|TRBV24-1|-|-
CATSDWSRPENEQFF
TGTGCCACCAGTGACTGGTCTAGACCTGAGAATGAGCAGTTCTTC
>TRBJ2-6|TRBV14|once|TRBD1
CASSQEYRGSSGANVLTF
TGTGCCAGCAGCCAAGAATACAGGGGATCCTCTGGGGCCAACGTCCTGACTTTC
>TRBJ1-5|TRBV7-2|-|-
CASGNPPELGQPQHF
TGTGCCAGCGGCAACCCGCCGGAGTTGGGTCAGCCCCAGCATTTT
>TRBJ2-1|TRBV2|-|-
CASSRDRRGSYNEQFF
TGTGCCAGCAGCCGAGACCGTCGGGGCTCCTACAATGAGCAGTTCTTC
>TRBJ2-3|TRBV9|-|TRBD2
CASTRAGGPPDTQYF
TGTGCCAGCACACGGGCGGGGGGGCCTCCAGATACGCAGTATTTT
>TRBJ2-1|TRBV27|many|TRBD2
CASTTSWASGRVDEQFF
TGTGCCAGCACCACCTCGTGGGCTAGCGGGAGAGTTGATGAGCAGTTCTTC
>TRBJ1-5|TRBV7-3|-|-
CASSPGGGNQPQHF
TGTGCCAGCAGCCCCGGAGGGGGCAATCAGCCCCAGCATTTT
>TRBJ1-2|TRBV11-2|few|-
CASSLGPGDGQGYTF
TGTGCCAGCAGCTTAGGTCCAGGGGATGGTCAGGGCTACACCTTC
>TRBJ2-7|TRBV11-2|once|TRBD1
CASSSLTGVVEQYF
TGTGCCAGCAGCTCCCTGACAGGGGTGGTTGAGCAGTACTTC
>TRBJ2-3|TRBV7-9|few|-
CASSQGSNTQYF
TGTGCCAGCAGCCAGGGGTCGAATACGCAGTATTTT
>TRBJ1-1|TRBV2|-|-
CASNLEEGGNTEAFF
TGTGCCAGCAATCTTGAGGAGGGAGGGAACACTGAAGCTTTCTTT
>TRBJ1-2|TRBV10-3|once|TRBD1
CAISKPQGEGYGYTF
TGTGCCATCAGTAAACCACAGGGGGAAGGCTATGGCTACACCTTC
>TRBJ1-1|TRBV12-3/TRBV12-4|few|-
CASSLVRNTEAFF
TGTGCCAGCAGCCTAGTTAGGAACACTGAAGCTTTCTTT
>TRBJ1-1|TRBV30|few|-
CAWSVGEDTEAFF
TGTGCCTGGAGTGTAGGAGAGGACACTGAAGCTTTCTTT
>TRBJ1-4|TRBV5-1|-|-
CASSSSGVNEKLFF
TGCGCCAGCAGCTCATCGGGAGTGAATGAAAAACTGTTTTTT
>TRBJ1-6|TRBV6-1|-|-
CASSESVIGWETSPLHF
TGTGCCAGCAGTGAATCTGTTATCGGGTGGGAGACGTCACCCCTCCACTTT
>TRBJ2-5|TRBV7-2|-|-
CASSFQGGVGETQYF
TGTGCCAGCAGCTTCCAAGGGGGGGTGGGAGAGACCCAGTACTTC
>TRBJ1-1|TRBV5-1|-|-
CASKGEGISGTEAFF
TGCGCCAGCAAGGGGGAAGGCATTTCGGGCACTGAAGCTTTCTTT
>TRBJ2-2|TRBV3-1/TRBV3-2|-|-
CASSHPDRLGELFF
TGTGCCAGCAGCCACCCTGACAGGTTGGGGGAGCTGTTTTTT
>TRBJ1-2|TRBV7-9|-|TRBD1
CASSGAGQFYTF
TGTGCCAGCAGCGGCGCGGGACAGTTTTACACCTTC
>TRBJ1-5|TRBV5-8|few|-
CASTSRGYGNQPQHF
TGTGCCAGCACCTCGCGGGGGTACGGCAATCAGCCCCAGCATTTT
>TRBJ2-2|TRBV5-5|-|TRBD2
CASSSTSGRGPANTGELFF
TGTGCCAGCAGCTCTACTAGCGGGAGAGGGCCCGCGAACACCGGGGAGCTGTTTTTT
>TRBJ1-5|TRBV29-1|-|TRBD1
CSVAQTGGSPGNQPQHF
TGCAGCGTTGCCCAGACAGGGGGGTCCCCTGGCAATCAGCCCCAGCATTTT
>TRBJ1-1|TRBV20-1|few|-
CSATRETEAFF
TGCAGTGCTACTAGGGAGACTGAAGCTTTCTTT
>TRBJ2-5|TRBV13|-|-
CASSEGTRGGRETQYF
TGTGCCAGCAGCGAAGGCACAAGGGGGGGGCGAGAGACCCAGTACTTC